These 5 T cell receptor beta chains came from one sample sequenced in a study of radiotherapy plus CTLA-4 blockade in lung cancer. Only in-frame clones appear in the TCRdb table, and some are missing; sequencing was by immunoSEQ multiplex PCR. Of 110,000 or so clones in the sample, nearly 80% were seen once. This material consisted of peripheral blood, taken from a patient treated with radiotherapy plus ipilimumab. The origin of the receptors is a human donor with non-small cell lung cancer who had a partial response to radiotherapy plus ipilimumab.

The chain's CDR3 is CASSLAPGERSETQYF. CDR3 in DNA: TGCGCCAGCAGCTTGGCCCCCGGGGAAAGGTCGGAGACCCAGTACTTC. The rearrangement uses TRBV5-1 and TRBJ2-5; maybe TRBD2 (5 bases). Trimming left V 0 bases short and J 5 bases short, with 17 bases between. Germline CDR1 SGHRS, CDR2 YFSETQ. CDR3 length equals 16 residues.

This clone was recorded only once. J is TRBJ1-1 and V is TRBV19; 8 bases fit TRBD1. CDR1 and CDR2 from the germline V gene are LNHDA and SQIVND (reference sequence). With V trimmed by 7 bases and J by 1 base, 8 bases remained unmatched. The CDR3 loop spans 15 amino acids. For the CDR3, the DNA is TGTGCCAGTACCACCCAGGGGACAGGGAACACTGAAGCTTTCTTT. Translated, it gives CASTTQGTGNTEAFF.

The chain uses TRBV18 and TRBJ2-1, with 7 bases matching TRBD1. This CDR3 is built from 15 residues. Germline loops: CDR1 KGHSH, CDR2 LQKENI. J gave up 3 bases and V 3 bases, and 5 bases lay outside the gene matches. The DNA for the CDR3 is TGTGCCAGCTCACCGACAGGGACCGACTACAATGAGCAGTTCTTC. This gives the protein CASSPTGTDYNEQFF.

This clone has a single count. The V and J genes are TRBV5-4 and TRBJ2-3; the match to TRBD2 covers 12 bases. Germline trimming cut 4 bases from V and 6 bases from J; bases unmatched to any gene: 3. This CDR3 spans 14 amino acids. Per the germline V gene, CDR1 is SGHNT and CDR2 is YYREEE (reference sequence). CDR3 in DNA: TGTGCCAGCAGCAGGACTAGCGGGACGGATACGCAGTATTTT. It translates to CASSRTSGTDTQYF.

The chain couples TRBV11-1 to TRBJ1-5, with no clear D. CDR1 and CDR2 from the germline V gene are SGHAT and FQDESV (reference sequence). The V and J ends lost 3 bases and 7 bases respectively, with 10 bases between them. This CDR3 contains 13 residues. In nucleotides, the CDR3 is TGTGCCAGCAGCTTTGTCGCTGGCCAGCCCCAGCATTTT. Its protein product is CASSFVAGQPQHF.